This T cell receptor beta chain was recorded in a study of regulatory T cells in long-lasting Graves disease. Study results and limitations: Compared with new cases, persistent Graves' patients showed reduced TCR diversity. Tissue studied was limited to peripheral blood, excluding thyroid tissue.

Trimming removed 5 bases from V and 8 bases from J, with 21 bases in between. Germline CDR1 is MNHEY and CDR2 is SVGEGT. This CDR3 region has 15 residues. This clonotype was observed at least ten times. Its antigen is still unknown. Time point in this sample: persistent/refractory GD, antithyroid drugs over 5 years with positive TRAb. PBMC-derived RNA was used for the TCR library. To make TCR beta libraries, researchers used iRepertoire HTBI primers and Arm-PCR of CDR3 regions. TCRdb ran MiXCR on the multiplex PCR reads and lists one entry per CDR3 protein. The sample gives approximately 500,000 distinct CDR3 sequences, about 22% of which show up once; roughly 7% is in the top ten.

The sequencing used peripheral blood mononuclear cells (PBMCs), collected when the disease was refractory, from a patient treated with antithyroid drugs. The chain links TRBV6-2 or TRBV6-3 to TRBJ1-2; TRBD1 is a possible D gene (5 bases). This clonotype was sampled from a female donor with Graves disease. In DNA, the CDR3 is TGTGCCAGCAGTGAAGCGATGGAAGGGGCGGGGGGCTACACCTTC. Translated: CASSEAMEGAGGYTF.